This TCR beta chain was observed in a study of CD8+CD57+ T cells in acquired aplastic anemia. Study background: Recorded DNA amounts for sorted CD4+ and CD8+ cells had an average of approximately 2.9 ug.

The CDR3 sequence is 18 residues long. Germline V lookup: CDR1 SGDLS, CDR2 YYNGEE. V lost 0 bases, J lost 5 bases, and 20 bases lay in between. This clonotype has at least ten counts. Its antigen is currently unknown. TCR beta VDJ and CDR3 were profiled, and genomic DNA was the template. Each CDR3 protein is one row after TCRdb ran MiXCR on the reads. The top ten clones hold less than 9.5% of a sample with roughly 300,000 distinct CDR3 sequences, around 60% of them seen once. Study findings and constraints: The CD8+ Simpson's diversity of patients and controls was not significantly different.

The sample comprised sorted CD4+, CD8+, or CD8+CD57+ T cells (not recorded which) from PBMCs. This TCR derives from a human donor with severe aplastic anemia or a healthy control (not recorded which). The chain carries TRBV9 and TRBJ1-4; D gene uncertain. CDR3 region: CASSVVAMSALRNEKLFF. Here the CDR3 DNA reads TGTGCCAGCAGCGTAGTAGCTATGTCAGCCTTAAGAAATGAAAAACTGTTTTTT.